What follows are 18 T cell receptor beta chains derived from one specimen sequenced in a study of T cell clonotyping in hematopoietic cell transplantation (dated by TCRdb to the early 2020s). The library was built by means of the immunoSEQ multiplex PCR assay. In its TCRdb copy, this immuneACCESS table keeps in-frame sequences only and misses some clones. Where compared with another copy, unresolved V genes explain less than half of these, and the others have no known cause. The sample profile shows 25,000 to 35,000 clones; 93% of them were found once. Approximately 2.4% of the sample is held by the ten biggest clonotypes. The sample's time point label, in plain terms: recipient sample about 28 days before transplant, after cytoreduction. The source material was peripheral blood mononuclear cells, sampled before stem cell transplant. Source of these receptors: a man in his fifties with acute myeloid leukemia. Some clones in this sample may be carry-over from other donors' samples.

J is TRBJ2-1 and V is TRBV28; D ambiguous. Germline-derived CDR1 and CDR2 are MDHEN and SYDVKM. This CDR3 has 12 amino acids. Trimming removed 5 bases from V and 8 bases from J, with 10 bases in between. The CDR3 DNA reads as TGTGCCAGCAGTGCTAGTGGGGATGAGCAGTTCTTC. Its protein is CASSASGDEQFF. Complete variable domain (other parts from reference TRBV28 and TRBJ2-1): DVKVTQSSRYLVKRTGEKVFLECVQDMDHENMFWYRQDPGLGLRLIYFSYDVKMKEKGDIPEGYSVSREKKERFSLILESASTNQTSMYLCASSASGDEQFFGPGTRLTVL.

The V call is TRBV7-2, the J call TRBJ1-1, with D hard to call. Germline V gives CDR1 SGHTA, CDR2 FQGNSA. The CDR3 has 13 residues. Trimming pared 1 base from V and 11 bases from J, leaving 14 bases between. Here the CDR3 DNA reads TGTGCCAGCAGCTTAGATGTGGGTGTCGGGGCTTTCTTT. Its protein is CASSLDVGVGAFF.

The V gene is TRBV9, the J gene TRBJ2-5; 9 bases agree with TRBD2. Germline CDR1 reads SGDLS; CDR2 reads YYNGEE. V shed 0 bases and J 4 bases; nucleotides not matched to a gene: 13. The CDR3 consists of 18 residues. CDR3 sequence: CASSVGRGGGASRETQYF. The CDR3 DNA reads TGTGCCAGCAGCGTAGGAAGGGGCGGGGGGGCGTCAAGAGAGACCCAGTACTTC.

Here the CDR3 reads CASSMWGEQFF. The CDR3 DNA is TGTGCCAGCAGCATGTGGGGCGAGCAGTTCTTC. This sequence joins TRBV7-9 and TRBJ2-1; D might be TRBD1 (5 bases). The germline gives CDR1 SEHNR, CDR2 FQNEAQ (reference sequence). The CDR3 loop spans 11 amino acids. V lost 5 bases and J 10 bases, leaving 9 bases between the germline ends.

J is TRBJ2-7 and V is TRBV7-2; D gene uncertain. V dropped 4 bases and J dropped 3 bases, with 10 bases sitting between them. The germline V gene has CDR1 SGHTA and CDR2 FQGNSA. CDR3 length: 13 residues. Written as DNA, the CDR3 is TGTGCCAGCAGCTCCCTCGACGACTACGAGCAGTACTTC. Translated: CASSSLDDYEQYF.

This clone was recorded once. The genes are TRBV19 and TRBJ1-4; D is undetermined. Germline V CDR1 and CDR2: LNHDA, SQIVND (reference sequence). The CDR3 extends over 17 amino acids. Trimming shortened V by 5 bases and J by 0 bases, and 16 bases separated the two germline ends. CDR3 in amino acids: CASSDRRAYTTNEKLFF. In nucleotides, the CDR3 is TGTGCCAGTAGTGACCGTAGAGCCTACACAACTAATGAAAAACTGTTTTTT. Using reference TRBV19 and TRBJ1-4 for the parts outside the CDR3, the full variable domain is DGGITQSPKYLFRKEGQNVTLSCEQNLNHDAMYWYRQDPGQGLRLIYYSQIVNDFQKGDIAEGYSVSREKKESFPLTVTSAQKNPTAFYLCASSDRRAYTTNEKLFFGSGTQLSVL.

This chain joins TRBV4-1 and TRBJ2-5; tentatively, D is TRBD1 (6 bases). The CDR3 is made up of 15 amino acids. Germline assignment: CDR1 MGHRA and CDR2 YSYEKL. The V gene lost 1 base and the J gene lost 2 bases, with 11 bases spanning the gap. The CDR3 DNA sequence: TGCGCCAGCAGCCAAGTGGGACAACTACAAGAGACCCAGTACTTC. The encoded protein is CASSQVGQLQETQYF.

V is TRBV10-3 and J is TRBJ2-3; TRBD2 agrees at 7 bases. From germline, CDR1 is ENHRY and CDR2 SYGVKD. The V gene end was trimmed by 5 bases and the J gene end by 0 bases; junction bases not matched to a gene: 2. The CDR3 is 14 amino acids. The CDR3 region has the DNA TGTGCCATCAGTAGCGGGGCTAGCACAGATACGCAGTATTTT. This encodes CAISSGASTDTQYF.

The chain combines TRBV29-1 with TRBJ2-1, with TRBD2 as a possible D gene (7 bases). The V end lost 0 bases, the J end lost 1 base, and 13 bases lay between the germline ends. Germline V lookup: CDR1 SQVTM, CDR2 ANQGSEA. The CDR3 contains 16 residues. The CDR3 spells CSVEDRGGESYNEQFF. As DNA, the CDR3 is TGCAGCGTTGAAGATCGAGGGGGGGAATCCTACAATGAGCAGTTCTTC.

The chain employs TRBV5-1 and TRBJ2-3; 8 bases line up with TRBD1. Per the germline V gene, CDR1 is SGHRS and CDR2 is YFSETQ. Trimming removed 0 bases from V and 5 bases from J; junction bases left unmatched: 5. CDR3 length: 15 residues. The DNA for the CDR3 is TGCGCCAGCAGCTTGGGGCAGGGGGCTGAAGATACGCAGTATTTT. Translation: CASSLGQGAEDTQYF.

The V gene is TRBV7-2, the J gene TRBJ2-6; D might be TRBD1 (5 bases). With 3 bases removed from V and 3 bases from J, the gap between germline ends came to 9 bases. CDR3 length: 15 residues. CDR1 SGHTA and CDR2 FQGNSA come from the germline V gene. The CDR3 spells CASSFWQGGANVLTF. The CDR3 coding sequence is TGTGCCAGCAGCTTCTGGCAGGGTGGGGCCAACGTCCTGACTTTC. The variable domain in full, completed from reference TRBV7-2 and TRBJ2-6, reads GAGVSQSPSNKVTEKGKDVELRCDPISGHTALYWYRQSLGQGLEFLIYFQGNSAPDKSGLPSDRFSAERTGGSVSTLTIQRTQQEDSAVYLCASSFWQGGANVLTFGAGSRLTVL.

This chain links TRBV11-2 with TRBJ2-5; D is ambiguous. Germline assignment: CDR1 SGHAT and CDR2 FQNNGV. This CDR3 region has 13 residues. The V end was cut by 5 bases, the J end by 7 bases, with 14 bases between. CDR3 in amino acids: CASSQTGPGTQYF. The DNA of the CDR3 is TGTGCCAGCAGCCAGACCGGTCCGGGGACCCAGTACTTC.

V gene TRBV5-1 combines with J gene TRBJ2-5; 10 bases match TRBD2. With V trimmed by 0 bases and J by 1 base, 6 bases remained unmatched. CDR1 and CDR2 (germline): SGHRS, YFSETQ. The CDR3 has 17 residues. CDR3 DNA: TGCGCCAGCAGCTTGGTCGCTAGCGGGGGTTCCCAAGAGACCCAGTACTTC. Protein product: CASSLVASGGSQETQYF.

V and J are TRBV13 and TRBJ2-3; 13 bases agree with TRBD2. Germline V gives CDR1 PRHDT, CDR2 FYEKMQ (reference sequence). The CDR3 extends over 19 amino acids. The junction had 12 bases not matched to a gene; V was cut back by 4 bases and J by 2 bases. CDR3 residues: CASSSTDGLAGAITDTQYF. CDR3 nucleotide sequence: TGTGCCAGCAGCTCGACGGATGGACTAGCGGGGGCCATCACAGATACGCAGTATTTT.

The gene calls are TRBV4-2 and TRBJ2-2; D is ambiguous. Trimming cost V 1 base and J 4 bases, with 10 bases left between them. This CDR3 spans 15 amino acids. Per the germline V gene, CDR1 is LGHNA and CDR2 is YNFKEQ. The CDR3 protein is CASSQAVGRTGELFF. CDR3 bases: TGTGCCAGCAGCCAAGCCGTAGGCCGCACCGGGGAGCTGTTTTTT.

The genes are TRBV6-6 and TRBJ2-3, with 8 bases identical to TRBD1. Per germline, CDR1 MNHNY and CDR2 SVGAGI (reference sequence). There are 14 residues in the CDR3. V lost 4 bases and J lost 6; bases outside the gene matches: 6. CDR3 sequence reads: CASSSGQGRDTQYF. CDR3 nucleotide sequence: TGTGCCAGCAGTTCCGGACAGGGAAGGGATACGCAGTATTTT.

This rearrangement joins TRBV2 to TRBJ2-3; tentatively, D is TRBD2 (5 bases). The CDR3 spans 14 residues. The V gene lost 5 bases and the J gene lost 0 bases, with 9 bases spanning the gap. Germline CDR1 reads SNHLY; CDR2 reads FYNNEI. Here the CDR3 DNA reads TGTGCCAGCAGTAGCGGACCTAGCACAGATACGCAGTATTTT. Its protein is CASSSGPSTDTQYF.

This clone appeared a single time. This chain uses TRBV28 with TRBJ2-1; TRBD2 matches 10 bases. Germline-derived CDR1 and CDR2 are MDHEN and SYDVKM. The junction had 6 bases not matched to a gene; V was cut back by 3 bases and J by 4 bases. This CDR3 has 16 amino acids. The CDR3 protein is CASSFLSGRDYNEQFF. The CDR3 nucleotides read TGTGCCAGCAGTTTTCTCAGCGGGAGGGATTACAATGAGCAGTTCTTC.